This TCR beta chain emerged from a study of T-cell reconstitution after alpha-beta-depleted transplantation in children. CDR1 and CDR2 (germline): SQVTM, ANQGSEA. The CDR3 sequence is 14 residues long. Trimming cost V 6 bases and J 6 bases; bases outside gene matches: 8. Unique molecular identifiers were built into the TCRbeta library. Each CDR3 protein gets one entry after TCRdb re-called the PCR reads with MiXCR. In the table there are about 460,000 distinct CDR3 sequences, 12% of which are singletons. This clonotype has just a few counts. This receptor was taken from a human donor who donated a stem cell graft to a child with combined immunodeficiency. This rearrangement joins TRBV29-1 to TRBJ2-2; 9 bases match TRBD1. The sample here was PBMCs from the stem cell graft donor, taken from the stem cell graft. The CDR3 DNA is TGCAGCGTCCTCGGACAGGGGAGGGCCGGGGAGCTGTTTTTT. Its protein is CSVLGQGRAGELFF.